Following are 11 T cell receptor beta chains from one sample sequenced in a study of T cell responses to AZD1222 COVID-19 vaccine. Libraries were prepared by immunoSEQ multiplex PCR; TCRdb keeps only in-frame clonotypes and omits some of them. This table has 100,000 to 150,000 clones, roughly 90% appearing once. The source material was peripheral blood, sampled on day 0 of MenACWY control vaccination. The receptors shown here come from an adult in good health.

J is TRBJ2-7 and V is TRBV6-5; TRBD2 agrees at 7 bases. CDR3 length equals 15 residues. J gave up 2 bases and V 5 bases, and 9 bases lay outside the gene matches. The germline V gene has CDR1 MNHEY and CDR2 SVGAGI. The DNA of the CDR3 is TGTGCCAGCAGTCTAGGAGCTAGCGGAGCCTACGAGCAGTACTTC. It codes for CASSLGASGAYEQYF.

The chain is built from TRBV4-1 and TRBJ1-1, with D perhaps TRBD1 (5 bases). The germline V gene has CDR1 MGHRA and CDR2 YSYEKL. Trimming removed 2 bases from V and 1 base from J, with 11 bases in between. The CDR3 consists of 15 residues. The CDR3 region is CASSQYGGANTEAFF. The CDR3 bases are TGCGCCAGCAGCCAATATGGAGGGGCGAACACTGAAGCTTTCTTT.

J is TRBJ1-2 and V is TRBV2, with D unclear. This CDR3 has 13 residues. Germline V gene sequence: CDR1 SNHLY, CDR2 FYNNEI. Between the trimmed V and J ends, which lost 7 bases and 1 base, there was a span of 10 bases. CDR3 sequence (DNA): TGTGCCAGCAAGGTACGGGATAACTATGGCTACACCTTC. Translation gives CASKVRDNYGYTF.

The chain links TRBV11-3 to TRBJ2-7; D gene uncertain. Trimming left V 1 base short and J 6 bases short, with 4 bases between. The CDR3 length is 11 residues. From germline, CDR1 is SGHNT and CDR2 YENEEA. The CDR3 DNA is TGTGCCAGCAGCTTAGCGGTCGAGCAGTACTTC. Translation: CASSLAVEQYF.

V is TRBV27 and J is TRBJ2-7; weak D call: TRBD2 (5 bases). With 8 bases removed from V and 1 base from J, the gap between germline ends came to 12 bases. Germline V gives CDR1 MNHEY, CDR2 SMNVEV (reference sequence). CDR3 length: 13 residues. DNA for the CDR3: TGTGCCAGCTGTCAGCGGTGGTCCTACGAGCAGTACTTC. Its protein product is CASCQRWSYEQYF.

J is TRBJ1-5 and V is TRBV5-6; D gene uncertain. The CDR3 consists of 12 residues. The V end was cut by 1 base, the J end by 4 bases, with 3 bases between. Germline lookup yields CDR1 SGHDT and CDR2 YYEEEE. Written as DNA, the CDR3 is TGTGCCAGCAGCTTGCTTAATCAGCCCCAGCATTTT. Amino acid sequence: CASSLLNQPQHF. Complete variable domain (other parts from reference TRBV5-6 and TRBJ1-5): DAGVTQSPTHLIKTRGQQVTLRCSPKSGHDTVSWYQQALGQGPQFIFQYYEEEERQRGNFPDRFSGHQFPNYSSELNVNALLLGDSALYLCASSLLNQPQHFGDGTRLSIL.

V and J are TRBV13 and TRBJ2-1; the match to TRBD2 covers 10 bases. Germline CDR1 PRHDT, CDR2 FYEKMQ (reference sequence). CDR3 length equals 13 residues. V shed 6 bases, J shed 6 bases, and the junction held 2 bases outside the gene matches. CDR3 bases: TGTGCCAGCAGGGCTAGCGGGAGCAATGAGCAGTTCTTC. Amino acid sequence: CASRASGSNEQFF.

V gene TRBV4-2 combines with J gene TRBJ2-7; D remains ambiguous. The CDR3 consists of 15 residues. With 2 bases removed from V and 2 bases from J, the gap between germline ends came to 13 bases. Germline loops: CDR1 LGHNA, CDR2 YNFKEQ. The CDR3 protein is CASSQSPKWAYEQYF. CDR3 nucleotide sequence: TGTGCCAGCAGCCAATCACCTAAATGGGCCTACGAGCAGTACTTC.

This rearrangement joins TRBV11-3 to TRBJ2-1; 13 bases fit TRBD2. V was clipped by 1 base and J by 6 bases; unmatched bases: 0. The germline CDR1 and CDR2 sequences are SGHNT and YENEEA. This CDR3 has 15 amino acids. In nucleotides, the CDR3 is TGTGCCAGCAGCTTAGGGACTAGCGGGAGCAATGAGCAGTTCTTC. Protein sequence: CASSLGTSGSNEQFF.

In its sample, this clone was seen once. The V call is TRBV11-3, the J call TRBJ1-4; TRBD1 matches at 7 bases. The CDR3 is 16 amino acids. V trimming: 5 bases; J trimming: 0 bases; junction bases outside the gene matches: 6. CDR1 SGHNT and CDR2 YENEEA come from the germline V gene. CDR3 residues: CASSVGTASTNEKLFF. The CDR3 nucleotides read TGTGCCAGCAGCGTCGGGACAGCCTCAACTAATGAAAAACTGTTTTTT.

The V call is TRBV7-9, the J call TRBJ2-7, with a possible D match to TRBD1 (5 bases). The CDR3 covers 16 residues. V dropped 3 bases and J dropped 3 bases, with 18 bases sitting between them. CDR1 SEHNR and CDR2 FQNEAQ come from the germline V gene (reference sequence). In DNA form, the CDR3 reads TGTGCCAGCAGCTTCGGCTCCGTAGACAGTCGCTACGAGCAGTACTTC. It is translated as CASSFGSVDSRYEQYF.